This T cell receptor (beta chain) was identified in a study of cytomegalovirus exposure and HLA in healthy donors. General observations from the study: Later on, a genetic analysis was performed. It linked a missense variant in DCLRE1C with V- and J-gene trimming of TCR beta. Using a false discovery rate of 0.05, a later analysis showed that 15,000 to 20,000 TCR beta sequences were associated with HLA alleles.

60 Vbeta and 13 Jbeta primers were used in PCR. Repertoires were generated with immunoSEQ multiplex PCR, while TCRdb's copy carries only in-frame clones and drops some. The repertoire holds tens of thousands of clones, with 78% as singletons. The sample holds one count of this clone. Antigen: not known. This clonotype was obtained from a woman aged 40 to 50 in good health and CMV-seropositive. Material for sequencing was PBMCs.

CDR3: CASSVAQGAYEQYF. The CDR3 nucleotides read TGTGCCAGCAGCGTAGCACAGGGGGCTTACGAGCAGTACTTC. The chain carries TRBV9 and TRBJ2-7; 9 bases are shared with TRBD1. The CDR3 extends over 14 amino acids. Trimming cost V 0 bases and J 4 bases; bases outside gene matches: 2. The germline V gene encodes CDR1 SGDLS and CDR2 YYNGEE. Full variable domain (rest looked up from reference TRBV9 and TRBJ2-7): DSGVTQTPKHLITATGQRVTLRCSPRSGDLSVYWYQQSLDQGLQFLIQYYNGEERAKGNILERFSAQQFPDLHSELNLSSLELGDSALYFCASSVAQGAYEQYFGPGTRLTVT.